Listed below are T cell receptor beta chains from one sample, sequenced in a study of blood T cell repertoires in COVID-19. Using immunoSEQ multiplex PCR, the repertoire was profiled, and TCRdb retains in-frame clones only, with some absent. Here the sample spans 130,000 to 150,000 clones, more than 75% being singletons. The sample taken for sequencing was peripheral blood. The source is a human donor with acute or convalescent COVID-19. The donor label of this sample is uncertain. Each CDR3 is given with its conserved first and last residue. The D gene is left open where the match is weak. Clone size is not always given. Where it is, it says once, few, many or a class for expanded clones.

clone size	CDR3 length	V gene	J gene	D gene	CDR3 DNA	CDR3 protein
NA	16	TRBV7-6	TRBJ1-1	NA	TGTGCCAGCAGCCCCCAGCCGTCCGACAGTCCGGATTCCGCTTTCTTT	CASSPQPSDSPDSAFF
few	18	TRBV7-8	TRBJ2-5	TRBD1	TGTGCCAGCAGCTTAGCCATTGGGACAGGCACCCCCCAAGAGACCCAGTACTTC	CASSLAIGTGTPQETQYF
NA	15	TRBV19	TRBJ1-4	NA	TGTGCCAGTAGTAGGCAGATCGCAACTAATGAAAAACTGTTTTTT	CASSRQIATNEKLFF
NA	16	TRBV5-6	TRBJ1-6	TRBD1	TGTGCCAGCAGCTTGAGGTTGGGACAGGCTAATTCACCCCTCCACTTT	CASSLRLGQANSPLHF
NA	15	TRBV9	TRBJ2-1	TRBD2	TGTGCCAGCAGCCCCGGGACTAGCGGGGGCAATGAGCAGTTCTTC	CASSPGTSGGNEQFF
NA	14	TRBV11-2	TRBJ2-5	NA	TGTGCCAGCAGCTTAGCGGCGGGCTTGGAGACCCAGTACTTC	CASSLAAGLETQYF
NA	15	TRBV11-2	TRBJ2-4	TRBD1	TGTGCCAGCAGCTTAACTGGACAGGGCGGCAACATTCAGTACTTC	CASSLTGQGGNIQYF
few	14	TRBV29-1	TRBJ1-5	NA	TGCAGCGTCGGGGTGGGGGCGCGGGATCAGCCCCAGCATTTT	CSVGVGARDQPQHF
NA	14	TRBV28	TRBJ1-2	NA	TGTGCCAGCAGTTTAATGGGGGCCCCCTATGGCTACACCTTC	CASSLMGAPYGYTF
once	17	TRBV7-6	TRBJ1-6	NA	TGTGCCAGCAGCCCGCTGACAGTCAGCTCCTATAATTCACCCCTCCACTTT	CASSPLTVSSYNSPLHF
NA	14	TRBV5-4	TRBJ2-7	NA	TGTGCCAGCAGCCCCCAGACAGGCTCCTACGAGCAGTACTTC	CASSPQTGSYEQYF
once	14	TRBV2	TRBJ2-3	TRBD1	TGTGCCAGCAGTGAGACAGGGGGCATGGATACGCAGTATTTT	CASSETGGMDTQYF
NA	15	TRBV5-1	TRBJ2-7	TRBD1	TGCGCCAGCAGCTTGTGGACAGGGCCCCTCTACGAGCAGTACTTC	CASSLWTGPLYEQYF
NA	17	TRBV5-1	TRBJ1-6	TRBD1	TGCGCCAGCAGCTTCAATATCCGGGACAGGGGCAATTCACCCCTCCACTTT	CASSFNIRDRGNSPLHF
NA	17	TRBV5-6	TRBJ1-6	NA	TGTGCCAGCAGCTCCCCTAGGACAGTTTACGGCAATTCACCCCTCCACTTT	CASSSPRTVYGNSPLHF
NA	14	TRBV5-6	TRBJ2-7	TRBD2	TGTGCCAGCAGCTTGGGAGCGGGGGTCTACGAGCAGTACTTC	CASSLGAGVYEQYF
NA	16	TRBV4-3	TRBJ2-2	TRBD1	TGCGCCAGCAGCCAAGTTACAGGGGGCACCACCGGGGAGCTGTTTTTT	CASSQVTGGTTGELFF
NA	17	TRBV4-2	TRBJ2-1	TRBD2	TGTGCCAGCAGACGATCGAGGGAAACTAGCGGATACAATGAGCAGTTCTTC	CASRRSRETSGYNEQFF
NA	16	TRBV19	TRBJ2-1	TRBD1	TGTGCCAGTAGTACAAACTTGGGACAGGGGGCCAATGAGCAGTTCTTC	CASSTNLGQGANEQFF
NA	14	TRBV19	TRBJ2-2	NA	TGTGCCAGTAGTATGGGGCCCTGGGGCGGGGAGCTGTTTTTT	CASSMGPWGGELFF
NA	17	TRBV7-8	TRBJ2-1	TRBD2	TGTGCCAGCAGCTTATTGCTAGCGGGGGGGGATTACAATGAGCAGTTCTTC	CASSLLLAGGDYNEQFF
NA	15	TRBV5-4	TRBJ1-1	NA	TGTGCCAGCAGCTTGGATCCCCAGGTAAGGACTGAAGCTTTCTTT	CASSLDPQVRTEAFF
few	12	TRBV4-1	TRBJ1-1	NA	TGCGCCAGCAGCCAAGTGCAGACTGAAGCTTTCTTT	CASSQVQTEAFF
NA	14	TRBV6-5	TRBJ1-3	NA	TGTGCCAGCAGTCGCGGGGAGGTTGGAAACACCATATATTTT	CASSRGEVGNTIYF
few	15	TRBV6-4	TRBJ1-1	NA	TGTGCCAGCAGAGACACAATCTCTAGGAACACTGAAGCTTTCTTT	CASRDTISRNTEAFF
NA	11	TRBV2	TRBJ2-3	NA	TGTGCCAGCAGTGACTCTGATACGCAGTATTTT	CASSDSDTQYF
many	15	TRBV6-5	TRBJ2-7	NA	TGTGCCAGCAGTACCTGGGGCAGTGCGAGCTACGAGCAGTACTTC	CASSTWGSASYEQYF
NA	12	TRBV6-5	TRBJ2-7	NA	TGTGCCAGCAGCTCAGGGGTGTACGAGCAGTACTTC	CASSSGVYEQYF
NA	13	TRBV30	TRBJ1-5	NA	TGTGCCTGGAGCGCCCGGACACTTCAGCCCCAGCATTTT	CAWSARTLQPQHF
once	16	TRBV30	TRBJ2-1	NA	TGTGCCTGGAGTGTAGGGGCTTCCCTCCTACGCAATGAGCAGTTCTTC	CAWSVGASLLRNEQFF
NA	11	TRBV5-6	TRBJ2-1	NA	TGTGCCAGCAGCTCCTCGGGTGAGCAGTTCTTC	CASSSSGEQFF
NA	16	TRBV19	TRBJ2-7	TRBD1	TGTGCCAGTAGTCGGACCGGGACAGCGCTCTCCTACGAGCAGTACTTC	CASSRTGTALSYEQYF
NA	15	TRBV30	TRBJ1-3	NA	TGTGCCTGGAGTTTTAGGGGAAATCCTGGAAACACCATATATTTT	CAWSFRGNPGNTIYF
NA	14	TRBV30	TRBJ1-5	TRBD1	TGTGCCTGCTCGGCGGGACAGGGAGTTCAGCCCCAGCATTTT	CACSAGQGVQPQHF
NA	16	TRBV10-3	TRBJ2-3	TRBD2	TGTGCCATCAGTGAGTCCAGCAGGGGCGGGAGGGATACGCAGTATTTT	CAISESSRGGRDTQYF
NA	14	TRBV4-1	TRBJ1-2	NA	TGCGCCAGCGCGGAGCAGGGAAGGGGTCAAGGCTACACCTTC	CASAEQGRGQGYTF
NA	15	TRBV6-5	TRBJ2-4	TRBD2	TGTGCCAGCAGTTGGGCCGCTAGCGGGGGGAACATTCAGTACTTC	CASSWAASGGNIQYF
NA	17	TRBV5-1	TRBJ2-3	TRBD2	TGCGCCAGCAGCTTGTTGGCTAGCGGGGATAGCACAGATACGCAGTATTTT	CASSLLASGDSTDTQYF
NA	14	TRBV7-2	TRBJ2-3	NA	TGTGCCAGCAGCTTACAGGTTTCCACAGATACGCAGTATTTT	CASSLQVSTDTQYF
NA	14	TRBV5-1	TRBJ1-2	TRBD1	TGCGCCAGCAGCCAGGCGACAGGGAGGAATGGCTACACCTTC	CASSQATGRNGYTF
NA	14	TRBV7-9	TRBJ2-5	NA	TGTGCCAGCAGCTTACCGGGATTCGAAGAGACCCAGTACTTC	CASSLPGFEETQYF
NA	12	TRBV7-9	TRBJ2-2	NA	TGTGCCAGCAGGAGGGACACCGGGGAGCTGTTTTTT	CASRRDTGELFF
few	16	TRBV7-2	TRBJ1-2	NA	TGTGCCAGCAGCTTAGTTGGCCCTCGGGGGGGAGATGGCTACACCTTC	CASSLVGPRGGDGYTF
few	14	TRBV11-1	TRBJ1-2	TRBD1	TGTGCCAGCAGCTTAGGCCGGACAGGGTCTGGCTACACCTTC	CASSLGRTGSGYTF
NA	16	TRBV30	TRBJ1-3	NA	TGTGCCTGGAGTGTTGGCTATTCACAGGGCAGTGACACCATATATTTT	CAWSVGYSQGSDTIYF
NA	14	TRBV6-2/TRBV6-3	TRBJ2-7	TRBD1	TGTGCCAGCAGTTACACAGGGGTATTCTACGAGCAGTACTTC	CASSYTGVFYEQYF
NA	16	TRBV7-6	TRBJ1-1	TRBD1	TGTGCCAGCAGCTCACGGACAGGGTCCATAATGGGTGAAGCTTTCTTT	CASSSRTGSIMGEAFF
NA	14	TRBV14	TRBJ1-6	NA	TGTGCCAGCAGCCCGTCCTTGGGACACTTGCCCCTCCACTTT	CASSPSLGHLPLHF
NA	19	TRBV6-6	TRBJ2-2	TRBD1	TGTGCCAGCAGTCACCCGGACAGGGGGCGGCGAAGAAACACCGGGGAGCTGTTTTTT	CASSHPDRGRRRNTGELFF
NA	13	TRBV29-1	TRBJ2-7	NA	TGCAGCGTTCAGGCTCAGGGGTCCTACGAGCAGTACTTC	CSVQAQGSYEQYF
NA	14	TRBV7-9	TRBJ1-2	TRBD1	TGTGCCAGCAGCCAAACGACAGGGGGCACGGGCTACACCTTC	CASSQTTGGTGYTF
NA	17	TRBV4-3	TRBJ1-4	NA	TGCGCCAGCAGCCAAGATGTGACAGCTGCAACTAATGAAAAACTGTTTTTT	CASSQDVTAATNEKLFF
NA	13	TRBV19	TRBJ1-4	NA	TGTGCCAGTAGTATCGGAGTTTCTGAAAAACTGTTTTTT	CASSIGVSEKLFF
NA	15	TRBV6-2/TRBV6-3	TRBJ1-5	NA	TGTGCCAGCAGTCCCTTATGGGGGGACAATCAGCCCCAGCATTTT	CASSPLWGDNQPQHF
NA	15	TRBV3-1/TRBV3-2	TRBJ2-5	TRBD2	TGTGCCAGTACACCGGGACTAGTCCCCCAAGAGACCCAGTACTTC	CASTPGLVPQETQYF
NA	14	TRBV7-2	TRBJ2-7	NA	TGTGCCAGCAGCTACCATTCAGGGTCCTACGAGCAGTACTTC	CASSYHSGSYEQYF